This is a list of T cell receptor beta chains from one sample in a study of response to subunit inactivated influenza vaccine. TCRdb passed the RT-PCR reads through MiXCR, listing each CDR3 protein once. Found here are more than 150,000 distinct CDR3 sequences, roughly 8.7% of them singletons; the top ten hold about a tenth. The sample here was non-naive T cells sorted from PBMCs, taken on the day of vaccination. These receptors were collected from a man in his fifties or sixties who received an inactivated influenza vaccine. Each CDR3 is given with its conserved first and last residue. The D gene is left open where the match is weak. Rows give clone size only sometimes, using once, few, many, or a class for an expanded clone.

j_call clone_size d_call v_call cdr3_nt cdr3_aa
TRBJ2-7 - - TRBV20-1 TGCAGTGCTAGAGATCTATCCGGGACCTCGGACTTC CSARDLSGTSDF
TRBJ1-1 many - TRBV20-1 TGCAGTGCCCCAGGGGAGGGGAACACTGAAGCTTTCTTT CSAPGEGNTEAFF
TRBJ1-1 few - TRBV3-1 TGTGCCAGCAGCCTAAGGGGAGGCAGGAACACTGAAGCTTTCTTT CASSLRGGRNTEAFF
TRBJ1-2 few - TRBV28 TGTGCCAGCGAGGACGAGTCTGGTGGCTACACCTTC CASEDESGGYTF
TRBJ1-2 many - TRBV20-1 TGCAGTGCTAGAGAGGGCGGAAGGTATGGCTACACCTTC CSAREGGRYGYTF
TRBJ1-2 - - TRBV5-1 TGCGCCAGCAGCGTGTCACCTAACAGGGTCAGCTATGGCTACACCTTC CASSVSPNRVSYGYTF
TRBJ2-2 many TRBD1 TRBV5-1 TGCGCCAGCAGGACCGGGACAGGGGGCATCGGGGAGCTGTTTTTT CASRTGTGGIGELFF
TRBJ2-1 few TRBD1 TRBV6-5 TGTGCCAGCAGTCAACTCGCCGGGACAGGACGCAATGAGCAGTTCTTC CASSQLAGTGRNEQFF
TRBJ1-5 few - TRBV28 TGTGCCAGCAGGCCCCCCCCCGGGACTCTGCGTAGCAATCAGCCCCAGCATTTT CASRPPPGTLRSNQPQHF
TRBJ2-3 few TRBD2 TRBV6-2/TRBV6-3 TGTGCCAGCAGTTACTCAGGAGCGGGGGGGCAAGATACGCAGTATTTT CASSYSGAGGQDTQYF
TRBJ1-5 few - TRBV7-8 TGTGCCAGCACCTTATCTGGGGCAGCGGTCAATCAGCCCCAGCATTTT CASTLSGAAVNQPQHF
TRBJ2-1 few TRBD1 TRBV20-1 TGCAGTGCAGCCACCGGGACAGGCTCCTACAATGAGCAGTTCTTC CSAATGTGSYNEQFF
TRBJ1-5 many TRBD1 TRBV6-1 TGTGCCAGCAGCCCGGGACAGGAGACTCAGCCCCAGCATTTT CASSPGQETQPQHF
TRBJ2-1 few TRBD2 TRBV7-2 TGTGCCAGCAGCTTAGCGCAGGGTAGCGGGACAGAGCAGTTCTTC CASSLAQGSGTEQFF
TRBJ2-7 - TRBD1 TRBV19 TGTGCCAGTAGGCCGGGACAGAGCTCCTACGAGCAGTACTTC CASRPGQSSYEQYF
TRBJ2-7 few TRBD1 TRBV2 TGTGCCAGCGGACGGGACAGGACCTACGAGCAGTACTTC CASGRDRTYEQYF
TRBJ2-3 - - TRBV9 TGTGCCAGCAGCGTAGCCCAGGGGCACACAGATACGCAGTATTTT CASSVAQGHTDTQYF
TRBJ2-3 - TRBD2 TRBV28 TGTGCCAGCAGTTCAGCGGGGGCCAGCACAGATACGCAGTATTTT CASSSAGASTDTQYF
TRBJ2-5 few TRBD2 TRBV2 TGTGCCAGCAGTCGGGAGGGCCAAGAGACCCAGTACTTC CASSREGQETQYF
TRBJ2-7 few TRBD2 TRBV7-2 TGTGCCAGCAGCTTAGTCCCCAGCGGGAGGGCCTACGAGCAGTACTTC CASSLVPSGRAYEQYF
TRBJ2-7 - - TRBV20-1 TGCAGTGCTAGAGATCTGGACGGAGTGGTTCCGTACGAGCAGTACTTC CSARDLDGVVPYEQYF
TRBJ2-7 many TRBD1 TRBV28 TGTGCCAGCAGTTTAGGGGACAGGGGGAACGAGCAGTACTTC CASSLGDRGNEQYF
TRBJ2-7 few - TRBV5-1 TGCGCCAGCAGCTTGTCAGCCAACTACGAGCAGTACTTC CASSLSANYEQYF
TRBJ2-1 few - TRBV21-1 TGTGCCAGATATACGACTAGCGGGAGCTACAATGAGCAGTTCTTC CARYTTSGSYNEQFF
TRBJ2-5 - TRBD2 TRBV19 TGTGCCAGTAGTACTAGAGCGGGGACCCAAGAGACCCAGTACTTC CASSTRAGTQETQYF
TRBJ1-1 few - TRBV6-5 TGTGCCAGCAGTTACGGAGGGTCCGGGTACACTGAAGCTTTCTTT CASSYGGSGYTEAFF
TRBJ2-1 - TRBD2 TRBV6-1 TGTGCCAGCAAAATGGGACTAGCGGGGGAGTATGAGCAGTTCTTC CASKMGLAGEYEQFF
TRBJ2-2 - - TRBV28 TGTGCCAGCAGGCCAGCACCACACACCGGGGAGCTGTTTTTT CASRPAPHTGELFF
TRBJ2-7 - - TRBV3-1 TGTGCCAGCAGCCAGGAGGCGCCTTGTACCCACGAGCAGTACTTC CASSQEAPCTHEQYF
TRBJ1-6 many - TRBV30 TGTGCCTGGACCTCCCCCAGCTCCTATAATTCACCCCTCCACTTT CAWTSPSSYNSPLHF
TRBJ2-1 - - TRBV19 TGTGCCAGTACCAACGGGACGCAGGGCTACAATGAGCAGTTCTTC CASTNGTQGYNEQFF
TRBJ1-1 few - TRBV7-9 TGTGCCAGCAGCTTAGTAGGGGCGAGGACTGAAGCTTTCTTT CASSLVGARTEAFF
TRBJ1-2 - - TRBV5-1 TGCGCCAGCGGCCATGGGGGGCTCTATAACTATGGCTACACCTTC CASGHGGLYNYGYTF
TRBJ2-5 many - TRBV12-5 TGTGCTAGTGGTTCCGGACAGCCCCAAGAGACCCAGTACTTC CASGSGQPQETQYF
TRBJ2-1 - TRBD2 TRBV15 TGTGCCACCAGCAGAGATCTAATGACTAGCGGGAGGAATGAGCAGTTCTTC CATSRDLMTSGRNEQFF
TRBJ2-7 - - TRBV15 TGTGCCACCAGCAGGGAAGTAGGGGGGGCGTACGAGCAGTACTTC CATSREVGGAYEQYF
TRBJ2-3 many TRBD1 TRBV5-1 TGCGCCAGCAGCTGGACAGGTGGGGCAGATACGCAGTATTTT CASSWTGGADTQYF
TRBJ2-2 few - TRBV7-6 TGTGCCAGCAGCCCCGATCCTATTGCGGGGACCGGGGAGCTGTTTTTT CASSPDPIAGTGELFF
TRBJ2-7 - TRBD1 TRBV7-6 TGTGCCAGCAGCATGGACAGGGGGCGGGACGAGCAGTACTTC CASSMDRGRDEQYF
TRBJ1-3 many - TRBV6-5 TGTGCCAGCAGTTTCTATATCTCAGGGGCTGGAAACACCATATATTTT CASSFYISGAGNTIYF
TRBJ2-3 many - TRBV6-2/TRBV6-3 TGTGCCAGCAGTCGGTATAGCACAGATACGCAGTATTTT CASSRYSTDTQYF
TRBJ2-5 few - TRBV7-2 TGTGCCAGCAGCTTAAATGGGGTAGTCTCAGAGACCCAGTACTTC CASSLNGVVSETQYF
TRBJ1-3 - TRBD1 TRBV5-5 TGTGCCAGCAGTTTCACAGGGGGTTCTGGAAACACCATATATTTT CASSFTGGSGNTIYF
TRBJ2-3 few TRBD2 TRBV15 TGTGCCACCAGCGAAGGGGGACTAGCGGGAGATACGCAGTATTTT CATSEGGLAGDTQYF
TRBJ1-4 few - TRBV20-1 TGCAGTGCTAGCGACAGATCCGAAAAACTGTTTTTT CSASDRSEKLFF
TRBJ2-3 few - TRBV5-5 TGTGCCAGCAGCCCTCGATCAGGGCGAGATACGCAGTATTTT CASSPRSGRDTQYF
TRBJ2-3 - TRBD2 TRBV9 TGTGCCAGCAGCGTAGATCGAGCGGGGGTAGCAGATACGCAGTATTTT CASSVDRAGVADTQYF
TRBJ2-1 many - TRBV29-1 TGCAGCATTAAGAGAGGGAGCTCTGGAAACAATGAGCAGTTCTTC CSIKRGSSGNNEQFF
TRBJ2-2 few - TRBV6-2/TRBV6-3 TGTGCCAGCAATGACGGACAGCAGAACACCGGGGAGCTGTTTTTT CASNDGQQNTGELFF
TRBJ1-6 - - TRBV27 TGTGCCAGCAGTATCTGGACAAGGAATTCACCCCTCCACTTT CASSIWTRNSPLHF
TRBJ1-3 many - TRBV4-2 TGTGCCAGCAGCCGCGGACACGAGTCTGGAAACACCATATATTTT CASSRGHESGNTIYF
TRBJ2-4 many - TRBV20-1 TGCGGCACACGGTGGGGTAGGGCCAAAAACATTCAGTACTTC CGTRWGRAKNIQYF
TRBJ2-7 - - TRBV13 TGTGCCAGCAGCTTAGCCATGGGACATGCCGAGCAGTACTTC CASSLAMGHAEQYF
TRBJ2-7 many - TRBV25-1 TGTGCCAGCAGCGCCCGGGCGGGTAGTAACTCGAACTACGAGCAGTACTTC CASSARAGSNSNYEQYF
TRBJ2-3 many - TRBV20-1 TGCAGTGCCAAGGGTTCTAGCGGAGGGGGCCCAGATACGCAGTATTTT CSAKGSSGGGPDTQYF
TRBJ2-7 few TRBD2 TRBV7-2 TGTGCCAGCAGCTTTGGGACTAGCGGGGCCTACGAGCAGTACTTC CASSFGTSGAYEQYF
TRBJ2-2 many - TRBV7-2 TGTGCCAGCAGTTTGGCACGAACCGGGGAGCTGTTTTTT CASSLARTGELFF
TRBJ2-7 - - TRBV12-2 TGTGCAAGTCGCTTTAAACCGGGACGGGCCATTTACGAGCAGTACTTC CASRFKPGRAIYEQYF
TRBJ2-5 few TRBD2 TRBV2 TGTGCCAGCAGTCCTGGGACTAGCGGGAGGGCCTTAGAGACCCAGTACTTC CASSPGTSGRALETQYF
TRBJ2-5 medium-sized TRBD1 TRBV12-3/TRBV12-4 TGTGCCAGCAGTTTTGAGATAGGACAGGGAAAAGAGACCCAGTACTTC CASSFEIGQGKETQYF